These T cell receptor beta chains were read from a single sample in a study of human T cells and chemical hapten exposure. TCRdb reprocessed the RACE reads with MiXCR, giving one entry per CDR3 protein. The table records a few hundred thousand distinct CDR3 sequences, about 9% of them present only once. The material sequenced was whole blood, taken in connection with sensitization to the hapten diphenylcyclopropenone (DPC). The receptors come from a woman aged 40 to 50 with alopecia areata. Some clones in this sample may be carry-over from other donors' samples. The CDR3 runs from the conserved cysteine through the conserved F or W. The D gene is left open where the match is weak. Rows may omit the clone size; those that give it use once, few, many or a size class.

v_gene: TRBV20-1; j_gene: TRBJ2-5; abundance: few; d_gene: .; CDR3aa: CSAQAGAVQETQYF
v_gene: TRBV29-1; j_gene: TRBJ2-1; abundance: .; d_gene: .; CDR3aa: CSVEARRGPYNEQFF
v_gene: TRBV4-2; j_gene: TRBJ2-3; abundance: .; d_gene: .; CDR3aa: CASSQVAGPTDTQYF
v_gene: TRBV6-6; j_gene: TRBJ2-3; abundance: few; d_gene: .; CDR3aa: CASSDSRDTQYF
v_gene: TRBV18; j_gene: TRBJ2-3; abundance: many; d_gene: TRBD1; CDR3aa: CASSPGQGIGTDTQYF
v_gene: TRBV4-3; j_gene: TRBJ2-1; abundance: few; d_gene: TRBD2; CDR3aa: CASSQDINSGRKFF
v_gene: TRBV20-1; j_gene: TRBJ2-7; abundance: few; d_gene: .; CDR3aa: CSARGWGAPYEQYF
v_gene: TRBV5-1; j_gene: TRBJ2-7; abundance: few; d_gene: TRBD2; CDR3aa: CASSFDPGGPYEQYF
v_gene: TRBV3-1; j_gene: TRBJ2-3; abundance: .; d_gene: .; CDR3aa: CASIQVDTQYF
v_gene: TRBV6-5; j_gene: TRBJ1-4; abundance: .; d_gene: .; CDR3aa: CASSSSGLGNEKLFF
v_gene: TRBV29-1; j_gene: TRBJ2-3; abundance: many; d_gene: .; CDR3aa: CSATPPRDTQYF
v_gene: TRBV28; j_gene: TRBJ2-1; abundance: .; d_gene: TRBD2; CDR3aa: CASRRTSGEQFF
v_gene: TRBV20-1; j_gene: TRBJ1-2; abundance: .; d_gene: .; CDR3aa: CSAHGGRNYGYTF
v_gene: TRBV4-2; j_gene: TRBJ2-5; abundance: .; d_gene: .; CDR3aa: CASSQDVTPGAQYF
v_gene: TRBV24-1; j_gene: TRBJ2-3; abundance: .; d_gene: .; CDR3aa: CATSDWSSTDTQYF
v_gene: TRBV7-9; j_gene: TRBJ2-6; abundance: .; d_gene: TRBD2; CDR3aa: CASSPRGVFGANVLTF
v_gene: TRBV5-6; j_gene: TRBJ1-1; abundance: few; d_gene: .; CDR3aa: CASSLPPGGAFF
v_gene: TRBV11-2; j_gene: TRBJ2-3; abundance: few; d_gene: .; CDR3aa: CASGESTQYF
v_gene: TRBV12-3/TRBV12-4; j_gene: TRBJ1-3; abundance: many; d_gene: .; CDR3aa: CASSGVPYSGNTIYF
v_gene: TRBV9; j_gene: TRBJ2-7; abundance: few; d_gene: .; CDR3aa: CASSVGFGSSYEQYF
v_gene: TRBV27; j_gene: TRBJ1-1; abundance: few; d_gene: TRBD1; CDR3aa: CASSLRGQGIGDTEAFF
v_gene: TRBV6-5; j_gene: TRBJ2-7; abundance: many; d_gene: TRBD1; CDR3aa: CASSQGTGGSYEQYF
v_gene: TRBV7-2; j_gene: TRBJ2-1; abundance: .; d_gene: TRBD2; CDR3aa: CASSVSLAGAYNEQFF
v_gene: TRBV5-1; j_gene: TRBJ2-7; abundance: many; d_gene: TRBD1; CDR3aa: CASSPAGGSYEQYF
v_gene: TRBV20-1; j_gene: TRBJ2-2; abundance: .; d_gene: .; CDR3aa: CSAPLWTGELFF
v_gene: TRBV29-1; j_gene: TRBJ2-1; abundance: .; d_gene: TRBD2; CDR3aa: CSVDPEQRDYNEQFF
v_gene: TRBV10-3; j_gene: TRBJ1-1; abundance: .; d_gene: .; CDR3aa: CAISQSNTEAFF
v_gene: TRBV29-1; j_gene: TRBJ1-4; abundance: many; d_gene: .; CDR3aa: CSVVLGPGGEKLFF
v_gene: TRBV9; j_gene: TRBJ1-1; abundance: .; d_gene: .; CDR3aa: CASSVGPRNTEAFF
v_gene: TRBV7-2; j_gene: TRBJ2-2; abundance: few; d_gene: .; CDR3aa: CASSPLVGRELFF
v_gene: TRBV18; j_gene: TRBJ1-1; abundance: few; d_gene: .; CDR3aa: CASSFSGANTEAFF
v_gene: TRBV7-9; j_gene: TRBJ2-1; abundance: few; d_gene: TRBD2; CDR3aa: CASSPGLADYNEQFF
v_gene: TRBV12-3/TRBV12-4; j_gene: TRBJ2-1; abundance: few; d_gene: TRBD2; CDR3aa: CASGGDYLQLF
v_gene: TRBV12-3/TRBV12-4; j_gene: TRBJ2-1; abundance: few; d_gene: TRBD2; CDR3aa: CASSLKLAFDEQFF
v_gene: TRBV14; j_gene: TRBJ1-4; abundance: .; d_gene: .; CDR3aa: CASSFRDTNEKLFF
v_gene: TRBV6-5; j_gene: TRBJ1-1; abundance: .; d_gene: .; CDR3aa: CASSSRWGGKREAFF
v_gene: TRBV3-1; j_gene: TRBJ2-4; abundance: .; d_gene: .; CDR3aa: CASSQDGEAGIQYF
v_gene: TRBV20-1; j_gene: TRBJ1-1; abundance: many; d_gene: .; CDR3aa: CSGLGNTEAFF
v_gene: TRBV6-5; j_gene: TRBJ2-7; abundance: .; d_gene: TRBD1; CDR3aa: CASSPSGTGGYEQYF
v_gene: TRBV19; j_gene: TRBJ2-3; abundance: .; d_gene: TRBD1; CDR3aa: CASKDRGTDTQYF
v_gene: TRBV18; j_gene: TRBJ2-1; abundance: many; d_gene: TRBD2; CDR3aa: CASSPPQTSGRAFNNEQFF
v_gene: TRBV6-2/TRBV6-3; j_gene: TRBJ2-2; abundance: many; d_gene: .; CDR3aa: CASSYHSAVTGELFF
v_gene: TRBV6-2/TRBV6-3; j_gene: TRBJ2-1; abundance: many; d_gene: .; CDR3aa: CASSYSPAGSYNEQFF
v_gene: TRBV10-3; j_gene: TRBJ2-7; abundance: .; d_gene: TRBD1; CDR3aa: CAISTTGTGTYEQYF
v_gene: TRBV6-5; j_gene: TRBJ2-7; abundance: many; d_gene: TRBD1; CDR3aa: CASSYSGQGGLYF
v_gene: TRBV6-6; j_gene: TRBJ2-3; abundance: few; d_gene: TRBD1; CDR3aa: CASSKNPGQGSDTQYF
v_gene: TRBV12-3/TRBV12-4; j_gene: TRBJ2-5; abundance: .; d_gene: .; CDR3aa: CASNIRGGQETQYF
v_gene: TRBV3-1; j_gene: TRBJ2-1; abundance: few; d_gene: TRBD1; CDR3aa: CASSHWTGGNEQFF
v_gene: TRBV24-1; j_gene: TRBJ2-7; abundance: many; d_gene: .; CDR3aa: CATSSDSPPYEQYF
v_gene: TRBV29-1; j_gene: TRBJ2-7; abundance: few; d_gene: .; CDR3aa: CSVRDGGGYEQYF
v_gene: TRBV10-3; j_gene: TRBJ1-5; abundance: .; d_gene: .; CDR3aa: CAISADGSLKEPQHF
v_gene: TRBV20-1; j_gene: TRBJ2-1; abundance: .; d_gene: TRBD1; CDR3aa: CSANRGEGPYNEQFF
v_gene: TRBV7-2; j_gene: TRBJ1-1; abundance: many; d_gene: .; CDR3aa: CASSSRSGVGTEAFF
v_gene: TRBV28; j_gene: TRBJ1-2; abundance: many; d_gene: TRBD1; CDR3aa: CASSLGGTAPIHYGYTF
v_gene: TRBV5-1; j_gene: TRBJ1-3; abundance: few; d_gene: .; CDR3aa: CASSTDRNSGNTIYF
v_gene: TRBV15; j_gene: TRBJ2-5; abundance: few; d_gene: TRBD2; CDR3aa: CATSRGTSGSLYTQYF
v_gene: TRBV7-9; j_gene: TRBJ2-2; abundance: .; d_gene: .; CDR3aa: CASSQKRTGELFF
v_gene: TRBV6-5; j_gene: TRBJ2-5; abundance: many; d_gene: .; CDR3aa: CASSYDSQETQYF
v_gene: TRBV7-2; j_gene: TRBJ2-1; abundance: .; d_gene: .; CDR3aa: CASSFTGSNNNEQFF